This T cell receptor beta chain was found in a study of graft-versus-host responses after intestinal transplantation. Study-level background: Each transplant was multivisceral, liver-intestinal, or isolated intestinal. All recipients got anti-thymocyte globulin induction, then tacrolimus and steroids for around three years. Study-level findings and limits: When patients had graft-donor T cell macrochimerism, their allografts held high graft-versus-host to host-versus-graft clonal ratios. Some GvH clones appeared in ileal mucosa or blood before recipient bone marrow.

This CDR3 region has 14 residues. Germline V gene data show CDR1 as SGHTA and CDR2 as FQGNSA. Trimming removed 2 bases from V and 0 bases from J, with 5 bases in between. Measured with immunoSEQ multiplex PCR; TCRdb has only the in-frame clones, and not every one. Found here are 40,000 or so clones, over 85% of them singletons; the top ten hold 3.6%. To note about this clone: The antigen is not known.

The receptor's source is a human patient who received an intestinal transplant, so some T cells may come from the graft donor. V usage is TRBV7-2 and J usage is TRBJ2-1; D gene ambiguous. Sequenced material: PBMCs, taken 734 days after intestinal transplantation. The CDR3 loop reads CASSLYFSYNEQFF. DNA for the CDR3: TGTGCCAGCAGCTTATACTTCTCCTACAATGAGCAGTTCTTC.